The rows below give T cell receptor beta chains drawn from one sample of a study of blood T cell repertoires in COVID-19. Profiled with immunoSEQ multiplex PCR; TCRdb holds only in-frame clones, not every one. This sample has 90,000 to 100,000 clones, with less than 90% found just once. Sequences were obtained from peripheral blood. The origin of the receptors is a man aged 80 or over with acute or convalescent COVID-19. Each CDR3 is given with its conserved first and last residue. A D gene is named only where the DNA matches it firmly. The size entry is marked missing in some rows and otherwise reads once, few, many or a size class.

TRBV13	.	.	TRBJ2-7	TGTGCCAGCAGCTTAGAAGCGGAGAATTCCTACGAGCAGTACTTC	CASSLEAENSYEQYF
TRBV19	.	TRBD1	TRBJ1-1	TGTGCCAGTAGCACAGGGGTGGGCGTGAACACTGAAGCTTTCTTT	CASSTGVGVNTEAFF
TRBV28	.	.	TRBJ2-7	TGTGCCAGCACCCCGGGGTGGGGGGGCATGCCCTACGAGCAGTACTTC	CASTPGWGGMPYEQYF
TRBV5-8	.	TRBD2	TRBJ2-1	TGTGCCAGCAGCCAGGGACTAGCCAACAATGAGCAGTTCTTC	CASSQGLANNEQFF
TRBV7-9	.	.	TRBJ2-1	TGTGCCAGCAGCCAAAACAGAAATGAGCAGTTCTTC	CASSQNRNEQFF
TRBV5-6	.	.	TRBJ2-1	TGTGCCAGCAGCTTGGTATATGGGGGTCAGGGGAATGCAAATGAGCAGTTCTTC	CASSLVYGGQGNANEQFF
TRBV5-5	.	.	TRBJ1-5	TGTGCCAGCAGCCTGGCCCCCGAGGATCAGCCCCAGCATTTT	CASSLAPEDQPQHF
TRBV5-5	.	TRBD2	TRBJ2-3	TGTGCCAGCAGCTTGCTACTAGCGGGAGGGGGGGATACGCAGTATTTT	CASSLLLAGGGDTQYF
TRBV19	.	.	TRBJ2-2	TGTGCCAGTAGTAGGGGGGAGGTAGCTAACACCGGGGAGCTGTTTTTT	CASSRGEVANTGELFF
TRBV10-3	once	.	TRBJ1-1	TGTGCCACCCATTCCGGGACTTTGGGGGTGAACACTGAAGCTTTCTTT	CATHSGTLGVNTEAFF
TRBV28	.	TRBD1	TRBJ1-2	TGTGCCAGCAGTTTAAGCGGGACAGGATCAGCTAACTATGGCTACACCTTC	CASSLSGTGSANYGYTF
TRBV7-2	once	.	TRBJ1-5	TGTGCCAGCAGCTTCGGCGGGGCGGGTCAGCCCCAGCATTTT	CASSFGGAGQPQHF
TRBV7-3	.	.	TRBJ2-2	TGTGCCAGCAGCTTAGCCCCCGGCACCGGGGAGCTGTTTTTT	CASSLAPGTGELFF
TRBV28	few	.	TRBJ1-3	TGTGCCAGCAGTTCCTCGGACATTCCAAACACCATATATTTT	CASSSSDIPNTIYF
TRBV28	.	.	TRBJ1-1	TGTGCCAGCATTGACACGTTGAACACTGAAGCTTTCTTT	CASIDTLNTEAFF